The clone carrying this TCR beta chain showed up just once. Terminally differentiated effector memory CD45RA+ cells were excluded by CCR7 positive selection of CD45RO-negative cells. The sample comes from a study of shared clonotypes between healthy human individuals. The protocol was immunoSEQ multiplex PCR, while the TCRdb copy is restricted to in-frame clones and leaves out a portion. Among millions of clones listed, 85% to 95% were seen once. The CDR3 is 14 amino acids. Germline-derived CDR1 and CDR2 are SGHVS and FQNEAQ. V dropped 5 bases and J dropped 4; count of bases not matched to a gene: 5. Material: naive CD8+ T cells from PBMCs. This TCR was recovered from a man between 18 and 29 years old in good health. Some clones in this sample may be carry-over from other donors' samples. This chain connects TRBV7-8 to TRBJ1-2; 9 nucleotides match TRBD1. The CDR3 region is CASSPGQGRYGYTF. CDR3 bases: TGTGCCAGCAGCCCCGGACAGGGGCGCTATGGCTACACCTTC. Using reference TRBV7-8 and TRBJ1-2 for the parts outside the CDR3, the full variable domain is GAGVSQSPRYKVAKRGQDVALRCDPISGHVSLFWYQQALGQGPEFLTYFQNEAQLDKSGLPSDRFFAERPEGSVSTLKIQRTQQEDSAVYLCASSPGQGRYGYTFGSGTRLTVV.